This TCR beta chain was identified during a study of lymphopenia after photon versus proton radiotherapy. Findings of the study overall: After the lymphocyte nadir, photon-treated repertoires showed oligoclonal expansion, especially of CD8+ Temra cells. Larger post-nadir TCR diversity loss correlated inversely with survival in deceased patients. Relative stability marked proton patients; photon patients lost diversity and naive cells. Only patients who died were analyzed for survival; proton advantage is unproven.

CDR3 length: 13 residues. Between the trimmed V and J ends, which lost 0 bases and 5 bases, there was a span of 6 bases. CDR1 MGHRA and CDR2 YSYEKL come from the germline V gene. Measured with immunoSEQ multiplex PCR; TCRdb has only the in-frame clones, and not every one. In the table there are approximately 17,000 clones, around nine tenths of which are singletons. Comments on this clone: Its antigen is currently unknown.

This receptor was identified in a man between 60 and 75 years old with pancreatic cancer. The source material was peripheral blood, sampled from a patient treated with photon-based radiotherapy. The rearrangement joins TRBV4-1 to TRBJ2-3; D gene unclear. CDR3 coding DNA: TGCGCCAGCAGCCAAGATAGAAGAGATACGCAGTATTTT. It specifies CASSQDRRDTQYF.